This is a list of T cell receptor beta chains from one sample in a study of blood T cell repertoires in COVID-19. Using immunoSEQ multiplex PCR, the repertoire was profiled, and TCRdb retains in-frame clones only, with some absent. The repertoire holds about 140,000 clones, with approximately 80% as singletons. The specimen sequenced was peripheral blood. The source is a man aged 50 to 60 with acute or convalescent COVID-19. CDR3s include the opening cysteine and the closing phenylalanine or tryptophan. Fields, in order: D gene, V gene, clone size, J gene, CDR3 length, CDR3 DNA, CDR3 protein. A D gene is named only where the DNA matches it firmly. Some rows mark clone size as missing; the rest say once, few, many or name a class of expanded clone.

.,TRBV14,.,TRBJ1-4,16,TGTGCCAGCAGCCCCCCAGGGGCGGGCGTGATGGAAAAACTGTTTTTT,CASSPPGAGVMEKLFF
.,TRBV5-4,once,TRBJ2-3,16,TGTGCCAGCAGCTCCATCGGCGGGGACCCGACAGATACGCAGTATTTT,CASSSIGGDPTDTQYF
.,TRBV7-2,.,TRBJ2-3,14,TGTGCCAGCAGCATAACCCGCGGCACAGATACGCAGTATTTT,CASSITRGTDTQYF
TRBD2,TRBV10-1,.,TRBJ2-5,16,TGCGCCAGCAGTGAGGGGGCAGCGGGGGTTCAAGAGACCCAGTACTTC,CASSEGAAGVQETQYF
.,TRBV12-3/TRBV12-4,.,TRBJ2-3,11,TGTGCCAGCAGCCGCGCAGATACGCAGTATTTT,CASSRADTQYF
TRBD1,TRBV28,.,TRBJ1-2,11,TGTGCCATTTCAGGGGGCAGTGGCTACACCTTC,CAISGGSGYTF
.,TRBV5-4,.,TRBJ1-2,13,TGTGCCAGCAGCTTGGTTGGAGGAGATGGCTACACCTTC,CASSLVGGDGYTF
TRBD2,TRBV6-6,.,TRBJ2-3,16,TGTGCCAGCAGGGGGGTAGCGGGACTCAGCACAGATACGCAGTATTTT,CASRGVAGLSTDTQYF
TRBD2,TRBV3-1/TRBV3-2,.,TRBJ2-5,16,TGTGCCAGCAGCCAAACTGGGACTAGCTTCTGGGAGACCCAGTACTTC,CASSQTGTSFWETQYF
.,TRBV5-5,.,TRBJ1-1,12,TGTGCCAGCAGCTTGGTTATCCCTGAAGCTTTCTTT,CASSLVIPEAFF
.,TRBV6-5,.,TRBJ2-3,13,TGTGCCAGCAGTTACGAGAGGGGAGGTACGCAGTATTTT,CASSYERGGTQYF